The present T cell receptor (beta chain) was sequenced within a study of CD8 T cells in ankylosing spondylitis. Findings and caveats of the study: A subset of motif variants has previously been described in the synovial fluid and blood of reactive arthritis. A TCR beta motif made of under 10 highly homologous variants seemed typical of ankylosing spondylitis blood. Disease-linked clones reportedly showed significant enrichment in matched ankylosing spondylitis synovial fluid. Disease-linked clones had a CD8+ phenotype and relatively low frequency in peripheral blood.

Notes on this clonotype: Its target is unknown.

The germline V gene encodes CDR1 SGHTA and CDR2 FQGNSA. The CDR3 is made up of 16 amino acids. The V end was cut by 2 bases, the J end by 5 bases, with 17 bases between. Researchers built TCR beta libraries using quantitative 5'-RACE with molecular barcodes. MiXCR, applied by TCRdb to the 5' RACE reads, yields one record per CDR3 protein. The sample contains 100,000 or so distinct CDR3 sequences, about 9% of which appear only once. The V and J genes are TRBV7-2 and TRBJ2-3; a possible D gene is TRBD2 (6 bases). The sample taken for sequencing was blood, either unsorted or a sorted T cell fraction (not recorded which). This receptor was taken from a male donor with ankylosing spondylitis. The DNA for the CDR3 is TGTGCCAGCAGCTTATGGACGGGAGAGGGGTTAGATACGCAGTATTTT. Translation gives CASSLWTGEGLDTQYF.